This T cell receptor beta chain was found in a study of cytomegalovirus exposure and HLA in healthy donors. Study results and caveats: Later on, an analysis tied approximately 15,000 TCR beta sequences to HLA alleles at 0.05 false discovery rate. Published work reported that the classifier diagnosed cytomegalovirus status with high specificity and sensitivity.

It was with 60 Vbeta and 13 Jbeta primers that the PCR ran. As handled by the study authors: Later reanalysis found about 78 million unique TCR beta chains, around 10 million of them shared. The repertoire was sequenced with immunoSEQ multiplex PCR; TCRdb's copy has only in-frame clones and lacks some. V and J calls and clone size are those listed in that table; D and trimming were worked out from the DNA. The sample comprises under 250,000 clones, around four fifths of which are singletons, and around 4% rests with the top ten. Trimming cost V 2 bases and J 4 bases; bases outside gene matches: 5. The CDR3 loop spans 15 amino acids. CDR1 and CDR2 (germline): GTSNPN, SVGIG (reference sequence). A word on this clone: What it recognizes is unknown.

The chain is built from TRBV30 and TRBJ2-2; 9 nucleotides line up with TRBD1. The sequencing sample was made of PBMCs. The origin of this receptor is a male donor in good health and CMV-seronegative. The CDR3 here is CAWSSGQGSTGELFF. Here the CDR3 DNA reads TGTGCCTGGAGTTCTGGACAGGGGAGCACCGGGGAGCTGTTTTTT.